A single sample is the source of the 16 T cell receptor beta chains below, sequenced in a study of CD8+CD57+ T cells in acquired aplastic anemia. Investigators profiled TCR beta VDJ and CDR3 from genomic DNA template. TCRdb called the reads again in MiXCR, with one record for every CDR3 protein. The profile covers approximately 470,000 distinct CDR3 sequences, with more than 25% appearing a single time and less than 1% taken by the ten largest. Sequencing involved patients with CD8+CD57+ cell expansion previously shown by flow cytometry. Sequencing was done on a sample of sorted CD4+, CD8+, or CD8+CD57+ T cells (not recorded which) from PBMCs. These receptors were collected from a human donor with aplastic anemia.

A remark on this clonotype: A much larger clonotype is one base distant, so this may be a read error. This rearrangement joins TRBV4-3 to TRBJ2-7, with D maybe TRBD1 (5 bases). This CDR3 has 15 amino acids. V was pared by 4 bases and J by 5 bases, with 18 bases between. Germline CDR1 reads LGHNA; CDR2 reads YSLEER. CDR3 bases: TGCGCCAGCAGCCGGAGCTTTTCAGGGCCCGACGAGCAGTACTTC. Translation gives CASSRSFSGPDEQYF.

The chain links TRBV6-1 to TRBJ2-7; TRBD2 agrees at 9 bases. The V and J ends lost 8 bases and 6 bases, in that order; junction bases with no gene match: 11. The CDR3 extends over 14 amino acids. In germline, CDR1 is MNHNS, CDR2 SASEGT. The CDR3 DNA sequence: TGTGCCAGCTCCCTCAGCGGGACTAGCCCCGAGCAGTACTTC. This gives the protein CASSLSGTSPEQYF.

The chain couples TRBV9 to TRBJ2-3; TRBD2 is a possible D gene (5 bases). The germline gives CDR1 SGDLS, CDR2 YYNGEE. The CDR3 length is 17 residues. The V end lost 4 bases, the J end lost 2 bases, and 20 bases lay between the germline ends. CDR3 DNA: TGTGCCAGCAGCCCCCGGGGAGCGGACTCTGTCACAGATACGCAGTATTTT. Encoded protein: CASSPRGADSVTDTQYF. Complete variable domain (other parts from reference TRBV9 and TRBJ2-3): DSGVTQTPKHLITATGQRVTLRCSPRSGDLSVYWYQQSLDQGLQFLIQYYNGEERAKGNILERFSAQQFPDLHSELNLSSLELGDSALYFCASSPRGADSVTDTQYFGPGTRLTVL.

J is TRBJ1-5 and V is TRBV10-3; D remains unclear. Per germline, CDR1 ENHRY and CDR2 SYGVKD. V dropped 5 bases and J dropped 6 bases, with 8 bases sitting between them. The CDR3 has 12 amino acids. The CDR3 reads CAISPSSQPQHF. The DNA of the CDR3 is TGTGCCATCAGTCCGTCAAGTCAGCCCCAGCATTTT.

About this clonotype: A much more abundant neighbour one base away suggests this may be a read error. Since the CDR3 does not end with the conserved phenylalanine or tryptophan, this likely comes from a read error. The V call is TRBV5-1, the J call TRBJ1-2; a weak D match, TRBD1 (6 bases). V shed 4 bases and J shed 2 bases, with 9 bases lying between them. Germline loops: CDR1 SGHRS, CDR2 YFSETQ. The CDR3 extends over 13 amino acids. CDR3 protein: CASSTGPNYGYTL. The CDR3 nucleotides read TGCGCCAGCAGCACAGGGCCCAACTATGGCTACACCCTC.

The gene calls are TRBV29-1 and TRBJ2-1, with D perhaps TRBD1 or TRBD2 (6 bases each). The CDR3 extends over 15 amino acids. Trimming took off 3 bases at V and 4 bases at J, with 16 bases between the two ends. Germline CDR1 and CDR2: SQVTM and ANQGSEA. In DNA, the CDR3 is TGCAGCGTTGATATAGGGGGGCGCGTGTACAATGAGCAGTTCTTC. It is translated as CSVDIGGRVYNEQFF.

This clonotype was detected a few times. The chain recombines TRBV9 with TRBJ2-4, with 10 bases fitting TRBD1. The V gene end was trimmed by 3 bases and the J gene end by 1 base; junction bases not matched to a gene: 1. The CDR3 runs 15 residues. Looked up from germline, CDR1 is SGDLS and CDR2 is YYNGEE. CDR3 DNA sequence: TGTGCCAGCAGCGCGGGACAGGGGGCCAAAAACATTCAGTACTTC. Translated, it gives CASSAGQGAKNIQYF.

The chain couples TRBV28 to TRBJ1-2, with D tentatively TRBD1 (6 bases). Germline CDR1 reads MDHEN; CDR2 reads SYDVKM. The CDR3 has 15 amino acids. Trimming took off 6 bases at V and 8 bases at J, with 22 bases between the two ends. The CDR3: CASSSQGRERGGYTF. The CDR3 region has the DNA TGTGCCAGCAGCTCCCAAGGGAGGGAAAGGGGGGGCTACACCTTC.

The chain carries TRBV5-1 and TRBJ1-5; 10 positions agree with TRBD1. Germline CDR1 SGHRS, CDR2 YFSETQ. Germline trimming cut 4 bases from V and 7 bases from J; bases unmatched to any gene: 8. This CDR3 is built from 15 residues. The CDR3 region has the DNA TGCGCCAGCAGCCTCGGCGGGACAGGGGAACAGCCCCAGCATTTT. It yields the protein CASSLGGTGEQPQHF. The whole variable domain, filled in from reference TRBV5-1 and TRBJ1-5, reads KAGVTQTPRYLIKTRGQQVTLSCSPISGHRSVSWYQQTPGQGLQFLFEYFSETQRNKGNFPGRFSGRQFSNSRSEMNVSTLELGDSALYLCASSLGGTGEQPQHFGDGTRLSIL.

The rearrangement links TRBV9 to TRBJ1-2, with 9 bases aligning to TRBD1. After removal of 2 bases from V and 4 bases from J, the junction contained 3 bases not matched to a gene. This CDR3 is built from 14 residues. Germline CDR1 is SGDLS and CDR2 is YYNGEE. CDR3 residues: CASSVEDRGYGYTF. As DNA, the CDR3 is TGTGCCAGCAGCGTTGAGGACAGGGGCTATGGCTACACCTTC.

V is TRBV11-2 and J is TRBJ2-7, with 8 bases lining up with TRBD2. The CDR3 covers 18 residues. Losses at the gene ends were 3 bases for V and 1 base for J; bases not matched to a gene: 14. The germline gives CDR1 SGHAT, CDR2 FQNNGV. The CDR3 sequence: CASSLEAGLAKRSYEQYF. CDR3 DNA: TGTGCCAGCAGCTTGGAGGCCGGACTAGCCAAACGGTCCTACGAGCAGTACTTC.

In regard to this clonotype: A much more abundant neighbour one base away suggests this may be a read error. This CDR3 is missing its conserved last phenylalanine or tryptophan, likely due to a read error. The chain links TRBV19 to TRBJ1-1, with no clear D. Per germline, CDR1 LNHDA and CDR2 SQIVND (reference sequence). Trimming stripped 3 bases from V and 11 bases from J, with 13 bases between. The CDR3 consists of 12 residues. The CDR3 is CASSIGVSGAFL. The CDR3 coding sequence is TGTGCCAGTAGTATCGGAGTTTCTGGGGCTTTCCTT.

This chain links TRBV4-3 with TRBJ1-6, with D possibly matching TRBD1 (5 bases). This CDR3 spans 15 amino acids. Germline V gene lookup returns CDR1 LGHNA and CDR2 YSLEER. V gave up 0 bases and J gave up 10 bases, with 13 bases separating them. The CDR3 is CASSQDDRGGSPLHF. The DNA for the CDR3 is TGCGCCAGCAGCCAAGATGACCGCGGGGGATCACCCCTCCACTTT.

This chain links TRBV11-1 with TRBJ2-1; 7 nucleotides align to TRBD1. This CDR3 has 14 residues. The germline CDR1 and CDR2 sequences are SGHAT and FQDESV (reference sequence). The V gene end was trimmed by 5 bases and the J gene end by 4 bases; junction bases not matched to a gene: 5. The CDR3 region is CASSRDRAYNEQFF. CDR3 sequence (DNA): TGTGCCAGCAGCCGAGACAGGGCGTACAATGAGCAGTTCTTC.

The genes are TRBV19 and TRBJ1-6; 7 nucleotides line up with TRBD1. The germline V gene has CDR1 LNHDA and CDR2 SQIVND (reference sequence). The V and J ends lost 3 bases and 8 bases, in that order; junction bases with no gene match: 13. The CDR3 covers 17 residues. CDR3 loop: CASSIQTGLLGDSPLHF. In DNA form, the CDR3 reads TGTGCCAGTAGTATCCAGACAGGGTTACTAGGGGATTCACCCCTCCACTTT.

This clonotype was recorded at least ten times. The CDR3 bases are TGTGCCAGCAGCTTATTTGCGACAGTCAACTACGAGCAGTACTTC. Protein product: CASSLFATVNYEQYF. The J gene is TRBJ2-7, the V gene TRBV7-2; D possibly corresponds to TRBD1 (5 bases). The CDR3 is 15 residues long. The germline V gene has CDR1 SGHTA and CDR2 FQGNSA. Between the trimmed V and J ends, which lost 2 bases and 3 bases, there was a span of 14 bases.